A selection of T cell receptor beta chains follows, all from one sample in a study of brain T cells in children with intractable seizures. Produced via immunoSEQ multiplex PCR; TCRdb's table is partial and in-frame only. This sample has some 80,000 clones, with approximately 89% found just once. The input for sequencing was peripheral blood, taken at surgery. The receptors shown here come from a girl aged 2-10 years with Rasmussen encephalitis and intractable seizures. Each CDR3 is given with its conserved first and last residue. Some rows mark clone size as missing; the rest say once, few, many or name a class of expanded clone.

TRBV7-9	13	NA	CASSLDTNQPQHF
TRBV28	12	NA	CASSSQRGGYTF
TRBV3-1/TRBV3-2	19	NA	CASSQESPEGLAGTDTQYF
TRBV6-5	13	NA	CASSFWWGETQYF
TRBV9	15	NA	CASSVEQGSGNTIYF
TRBV9	15	once	CASSRGSGFYNEQFF
TRBV14	13	NA	CASRFGRENTIYF
TRBV7-9	16	few	CASSPARARFPWTLHF
TRBV7-9	15	NA	CASSFPGPLNTEAFF
TRBV2	15	NA	CASILWTGDNYGYTF
TRBV2	12	NA	CASGTAGETQYF
TRBV9	13	NA	CASSVEGLNTQYF
TRBV5-1	17	NA	CASSLGGRSASTDTQYF
TRBV2	14	NA	CASVGTSYNSPLHF
TRBV3-1/TRBV3-2	13	NA	CASSGQGRTEAFF
TRBV9	15	NA	CASSAGFSGANVLTF
TRBV6-5	16	NA	CASSYSSGGVNTEAFF
TRBV18	13	NA	CASSLRQGPEAFF
TRBV18	11	once	CASSSTDTQYF
TRBV7-9	14	NA	CASRDRDANYGYTF
TRBV6-1	14	NA	CASSEVVRGYGYTF
TRBV28	12	NA	CASRLGNQPQHF
TRBV7-2	15	once	CASSFPGSGNSPLHF
TRBV27	16	NA	CASSPSAGDLTDTQYF
TRBV3-1/TRBV3-2	20	NA	CASSGLGLAGGRSSYNEQFF
TRBV2	15	NA	CASSAVQRVNQPQHF
TRBV30	13	NA	CAWGQGTYTEAFF
TRBV10-1	15	NA	CASSEGGRALDTQYF
TRBV19	15	NA	CASSIVQGGVTEAFF
TRBV13	15	NA	CASSLSRSFGKAPFF
TRBV11-2	13	NA	CASRSRGGNTIYF